The text below deals with one T cell receptor beta chain. This clonotype occurred many times. The antigen this receptor binds is unknown. The sample holds no much larger clone one base away, and base qualities are not on file. Counted from cysteine to phenylalanine, this CDR3 has 13 amino acids. Only the CDR3 DNA is retained, 39 bases long and in frame from the first base. The V end loses 4 bases and the J end loses 4 bases, and a stretch of 9 bases separates them. Sequences SGHAT (CDR1) and FQNNGV (CDR2) are obtained from the germline V gene. This record comes from a study of T cell repertoires in cytomegalovirus infection (dated by TCRdb to the late 2010s). Broadly, across the study: Recently identified HLA-C-restricted CMV epitopes, whose presentation resists viral immunomodulation, were targeted by peptide stimulations together with well-studied HLA-B-restricted epitopes. Donor HLA type was relevant to the analysis, because carriage of CMV infection together with the matching HLA type was indicated by public TCR beta signatures.

Sequencing was performed on an Illumina HiSeq 1500. Using fastp trimming at Q25 and MiXCR clonotype assembly, TCRdb reanalyzed the public sequencing data and kept in-frame beta chains. Rows with a matching CDR3 protein are joined into one entry that keeps the most common DNA and genes. A total of 150,000 to 200,000 distinct CDR3 sequences appear in this sample, about 22% of them only once. 25% of the sample belongs to the ten largest clones. General findings and caveats noted by the study authors: Cumulative frequency of public TCR beta family members discriminated carriers of CMV infection plus the relevant HLA type in this cohort and an independent approximately 350-donor cohort. The ex vivo response was dominated by HLA-C-restricted CMV-specific TCR beta clonotypes, and the single most frequent clonotype in two of eight donors was supplied by these HLA-C-restricted clonotypes.

This specimen's treatment or condition label, per the study, means: in vitro stimulation with specific CMV peptide epitopes to enrich CMV-specific T cells. The V and J genes are TRBV11-2 and TRBJ2-3, with the D gene call left open. This specimen consisted of CD8+ T cells from cultured PBMCs, obtained from culture after CMV antigen stimulation. The source is a human donor in good health (CMV status not recorded). Some clones in this sample may be carry-over from other donors' samples. The DNA sequence is as follows: TGTGCCAGCAGCTCCAAGGTGTCAGATACGCAGTATTTT. Translated, this is CASSSKVSDTQYF.